This TCR beta chain was identified during a study of CD8+CD57+ T cells in acquired aplastic anemia. TCR beta VDJ and CDR3 profiles were obtained from a genomic DNA template. Using its own MiXCR run on the reads, TCRdb lists one record per CDR3 protein. Here the sample spans about 190,000 distinct CDR3 sequences, less than 70% being singletons. Germline CDR1 SNHLY, CDR2 FYNNEI. V lost 4 bases, J lost 2 bases, and 4 bases stayed unmatched. This CDR3 has 15 amino acids. The receptor was derived from a human donor in good health, serving as a control. The J gene is TRBJ2-7, the V gene TRBV2, with 11 positions matching TRBD2. Input material: sorted CD4+, CD8+, or CD8+CD57+ T cells (not recorded which) from PBMCs. As DNA, the CDR3 is TGTGCCAGCAGTGTTAGCGGGGGGGCAGCCTACGAGCAGTACTTC. Protein sequence: CASSVSGGAAYEQYF.